This T cell receptor beta chain comes out of a study of blood T cells in healthy people across ages. Study information: Template switching captured about one barcoded beta molecule per two T cells. Overall study results and limits: Researchers judged that diversity estimates from one million T cells fell short of true values. As naive T cell percentage varied, TCR beta diversity correlated strongly with it.

A note on this clonotype: What it binds is not known.

For the second PCR, which ran for roughly 7 to 11 cycles, a sample-barcoded 5' primer and a J-beta primer mix were used. TCRdb passed the 5' RACE reads through MiXCR, listing each CDR3 protein once. The sample has 800,000 or so distinct CDR3 sequences, 62% seen once. This CDR3 is 18 amino acids long. The germline CDR1 and CDR2 sequences are SGHRS and YFSETQ. V shed 2 bases and J 0 bases; nucleotides not matched to a gene: 8. The receptor comes from a young man in good health. Specimen: blood. The rearrangement joins TRBV5-1 to TRBJ2-4; 10 bases fit TRBD1. CDR3 residues: CASSFGTGAILAKNIQYF. The CDR3 coding sequence is TGCGCCAGCAGCTTTGGGACAGGGGCCATACTAGCCAAAAACATTCAGTACTTC.